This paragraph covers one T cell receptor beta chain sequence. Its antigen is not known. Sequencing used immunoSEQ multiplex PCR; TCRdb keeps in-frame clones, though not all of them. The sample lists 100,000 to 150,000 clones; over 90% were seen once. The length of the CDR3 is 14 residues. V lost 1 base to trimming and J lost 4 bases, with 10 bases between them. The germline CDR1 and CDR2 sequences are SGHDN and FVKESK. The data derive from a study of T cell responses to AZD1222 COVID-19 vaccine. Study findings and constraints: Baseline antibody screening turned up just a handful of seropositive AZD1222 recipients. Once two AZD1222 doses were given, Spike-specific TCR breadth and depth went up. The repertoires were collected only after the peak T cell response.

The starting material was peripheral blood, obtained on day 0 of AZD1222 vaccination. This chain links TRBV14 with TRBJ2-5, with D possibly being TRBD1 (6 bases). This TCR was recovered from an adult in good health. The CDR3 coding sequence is TGTGCCAGCAGCCAAGTTGGGGGCAGAGAGACCCAGTACTTC. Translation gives CASSQVGGRETQYF.